This T cell receptor beta chain appears in the sequencing data of a study of T cells in Graves' hyperthyroidism and ophthalmopathy. Study-wide results and limits: Appearing also in blood were most of the thyroid clonotypes expanded above 0.001.

The CDR3 regions of TCR beta were amplified from RNA transcripts. The HTBI primer set served for first-round RT-PCR of the TCR CDR3. MiXCR was run by TCRdb on the multiplex PCR reads, yielding one entry per CDR3 protein. The sample has 450,000 to 600,000 distinct CDR3 sequences; 12% to 15% are singletons. The table lists this clonotype with many counts. The antigen is unknown. The patients, who ranged from 18 to 65 in age, presented with newly diagnosed hyperthyroidism lasting under 2 months. Clinical symptoms, serum thyroxine, TRAb, thyroid ultrasound and orbital computed tomography informed diagnoses. Sequenced material: blood. The origin of this receptor is a woman aged 40 to 49 with Graves' hyperthyroidism.

The CDR3 loop reads CASSQFPRQPQHF. CDR3 DNA: TGTGCCAGCAGCCAATTCCCCAGACAGCCCCAGCATTTT. The rearrangement joins TRBV3-1 to TRBJ1-5, with unresolved D. CDR3 length: 13 residues. The germline gives CDR1 LGHDT, CDR2 YNNKEL (reference sequence). V was shortened by 2 bases and J by 7 bases, with 9 bases between the two germline ends.